This T cell receptor beta chain was recovered during a study of cytomegalovirus exposure and HLA in healthy donors. The study ran its PCR with 60 Vbeta and 13 Jbeta primers. Measured with immunoSEQ multiplex PCR; TCRdb has only the in-frame clones, and not every one. The sample has about 40,000 clones, about 60% seen once. This clone was counted a few times. No antigen is known for it. V lost 4 bases and J lost 6; bases outside the gene matches: 6. The CDR3 is 14 amino acids. In germline, CDR1 is SGHRS, CDR2 YFSETQ. Regarding the study as a whole: Rates of TCR association differed by HLA locus in a later analysis, with DRB1 highest and HLA-C lowest. In a later analysis, TCR beta V- and J-gene trimming was associated with a missense DCLRE1C variant. For most TCR beta V segments, an earlier analysis put the productive rate at about 90% or about 30% of the time.

Material for sequencing was PBMCs. The rearrangement joins TRBV5-1 to TRBJ2-2, with TRBD2 matching over 7 bases. The receptor's source is a man aged 60-69 years in good health and CMV-seropositive. The CDR3 loop is CASSSGTIAGELFF. CDR3 bases: TGCGCCAGCAGCAGCGGGACGATCGCCGGGGAGCTGTTTTTT.